Reported below is one TCR beta chain. Deletions cut 4 bases from V and 4 bases from J, with 13 bases between. The CDR3 has 15 amino acids. Germline CDR1 is LGHNA and CDR2 is YSLEER. The source of the sample is a study of cytotoxic CD8 clonotypes in ibrutinib-treated CLL. TCRdb's copy holds only in-frame clones and misses some; the assay was immunoSEQ multiplex PCR. Of approximately 170,000 clones listed, more than 70% were seen once; the top ten hold 3% to 3.5%. This chain uses TRBV4-3 with TRBJ2-2; D might be TRBD1 (6 bases). This receptor was identified in a human donor with chronic lymphocytic leukemia. The starting material was PBMCs, obtained at disease progression, from a patient treated with ibrutinib. CDR3 bases: TGCGCCAGCAGCCCGGACAGTCCATCCACCGGGGAGCTGTTTTTT. The encoded protein is CASSPDSPSTGELFF.